This entry features one T cell receptor beta chain sequence. The antigen is unknown. The CDR3 goes on 3 residues after the read ends, and that part is filled in from the germline J gene. Germline V gene data show CDR1 as SGHRS and CDR2 as YFSETQ. This CDR3 spans 15 amino acids. The table came from immunoSEQ multiplex PCR; TCRdb's copy has only in-frame clones and leaves some out. Recorded for this sample: about 25,000 clones. The data are from a study of T cells in women clearing cervical HPV infection. The overall study: Cases were women with histologically confirmed HPV16-related CIN3 or worse, including 2 invasive cancers.

Notes on the study in general: Each sample's T-cell count was unknown, possibly confounding richness. A classifier using richness and V gene abundances reached an AUC of more than 0.8. Associations may precede or follow infection; HPV-specific or memory T cells were not isolated.

V is TRBV5-1 and J is TRBJ1-2; possible D gene TRBD1, 6 bases. Source material: blood buffy coat. This clonotype was obtained from a woman aged 18 to 75 with a cervical HPV16 infection that either progressed to CIN3+ or cleared (not recorded which). The sequenced CDR3 bases are TGCGCCAGCAGCGATCTCACAGGGACGGGCGAGACC. As protein: CASSDLTGTGET. The CDR3 as a whole reads CASSDLTGTGETYTF.